This passage covers 10 T cell receptor beta chains from one sample sequenced in a study of cytomegalovirus exposure and HLA in healthy donors. The PCR employed 60 Vbeta primers together with 13 Jbeta primers. Sequenced by immunoSEQ multiplex PCR; TCRdb stores in-frame clones only, minus some. Here the sample spans some 120,000 clones, over 70% being singletons. Sequencing used PBMCs. The receptors derive from a woman in her 50s in good health and CMV-seropositive.

This sequence joins TRBV2 and TRBJ2-7, with D possibly matching TRBD1 (6 bases). The CDR3 is made up of 14 amino acids. V was pared by 6 bases and J by 0 bases, with 12 bases between. The germline V gene encodes CDR1 SNHLY and CDR2 FYNNEI. The CDR3 bases are TGTGCCAGCAGGGAGACAGGTTACTCCTACGAGCAGTACTTC. Its protein product is CASRETGYSYEQYF.

The V call is TRBV7-3, the J call TRBJ2-3, with D perhaps TRBD2 (5 bases). V was trimmed by 2 bases and J by 4 bases, leaving 13 bases between them. This CDR3 has 15 residues. Germline CDR1 and CDR2: SGHTA and FQGTGA. CDR3 protein: CASSLGQEAADTQYF. CDR3 DNA sequence: TGTGCCAGCAGCTTAGGGCAGGAGGCGGCAGATACGCAGTATTTT.

The chain carries TRBV2 and TRBJ2-1; weak D call: TRBD1 (6 bases). Germline V gene lookup returns CDR1 SNHLY and CDR2 FYNNEI. The CDR3 contains 12 residues. Trimming pared 6 bases from V and 8 bases from J, leaving 11 bases between. CDR3: CASRVQGDEQFF. CDR3 bases: TGTGCCAGCAGAGTACAGGGTGATGAGCAGTTCTTC.

This chain connects TRBV7-8 to TRBJ1-5; the match to TRBD1 covers 9 bases. This CDR3 is 16 amino acids long. Germline V gene data show CDR1 as SGHVS and CDR2 as FQNEAQ. The V segment lost 2 bases and the J segment 4 bases; nucleotides outside the gene matches: 6. DNA for the CDR3: TGTGCCAGCAGCTTATTCCCGACAGGGGGAAATCAGCCCCAGCATTTT. It specifies CASSLFPTGGNQPQHF. Variable domain in full (rest from reference TRBV7-8 and TRBJ1-5): GAGVSQSPRYKVAKRGQDVALRCDPISGHVSLFWYQQALGQGPEFLTYFQNEAQLDKSGLPSDRFFAERPEGSVSTLKIQRTQQEDSAVYLCASSLFPTGGNQPQHFGDGTRLSIL.

A remark on this clone: Other DNA sequences within the sample encode an identical CDR3. The chain carries TRBV4-2 and TRBJ1-5; D gene ambiguous. With 4 bases removed from V and 4 bases from J, the gap between germline ends came to 11 bases. The germline CDR1 and CDR2 sequences are LGHNA and YNFKEQ. The CDR3 covers 14 residues. CDR3 nucleotides: TGTGCCAGCAGCCTTGGGGAGGGTAATCAGCCCCAGCATTTT. Amino acids: CASSLGEGNQPQHF.

This clone has a single count. The chain combines TRBV18 with TRBJ1-1; tentative D call: TRBD1 (5 bases). In germline, CDR1 is KGHSH, CDR2 LQKENI. V dropped 1 base and J dropped 7 bases, with 16 bases sitting between them. The CDR3 is 15 amino acids. The CDR3 region is CASSPQSKRGLEAFF. For the CDR3, the DNA is TGTGCCAGCTCACCACAGAGTAAGCGGGGCCTTGAAGCTTTCTTT.

This chain connects TRBV30 to TRBJ2-3; 9 bases map to TRBD2. This CDR3 is built from 13 residues. The germline gives CDR1 GTSNPN, CDR2 SVGIG (reference sequence). Losses at the gene ends were 4 bases for V and 6 bases for J; bases not matched to a gene: 5. The CDR3 bases are TGTGCCTGGACTAGCGGGGTTCCGGATACGCAGTATTTT. Translating it yields CAWTSGVPDTQYF.

This chain connects TRBV19 to TRBJ1-5; a weak D match, TRBD1 (6 bases). Trimming removed 6 bases from V and 5 bases from J, with 11 bases in between. The length of the CDR3 is 13 residues. Germline assignment: CDR1 LNHDA and CDR2 SQIVND (reference sequence). In DNA, the CDR3 is TGTGCCAGTAGCGGGCAGGGGTATCAGCCCCAGCATTTT. Translation gives CASSGQGYQPQHF.

The rearrangement uses TRBV18 and TRBJ1-2; weak D call: TRBD1 (5 bases). This CDR3 has 12 amino acids. CDR1 is KGHSH and CDR2 is LQKENI in the germline V gene. V was pared by 5 bases and J by 7 bases, with 11 bases between. The CDR3 loop reads CASSIQGSGYTF. CDR3 DNA: TGTGCCAGCTCAATTCAGGGAAGTGGCTACACCTTC. Full variable domain (rest looked up from reference TRBV18 and TRBJ1-2): NAGVMQNPRHLVRRRGQEARLRCSPMKGHSHVYWYRQLPEEGLKFMVYLQKENIIDESGMPKERFSAEFPKEGPSILRIQQVVRGDSAAYFCASSIQGSGYTFGSGTRLTVV.

The V call is TRBV5-1, the J call TRBJ1-2, with 9 bases identical to TRBD1. Germline CDR1 is SGHRS and CDR2 is YFSETQ. J lost 7 bases, V lost 2 bases, and 3 bases had no gene match. The CDR3 has 13 residues. CDR3: CASSFDRGSGYTF. The CDR3 DNA sequence: TGCGCCAGCAGCTTCGACAGGGGGAGTGGCTACACCTTC.